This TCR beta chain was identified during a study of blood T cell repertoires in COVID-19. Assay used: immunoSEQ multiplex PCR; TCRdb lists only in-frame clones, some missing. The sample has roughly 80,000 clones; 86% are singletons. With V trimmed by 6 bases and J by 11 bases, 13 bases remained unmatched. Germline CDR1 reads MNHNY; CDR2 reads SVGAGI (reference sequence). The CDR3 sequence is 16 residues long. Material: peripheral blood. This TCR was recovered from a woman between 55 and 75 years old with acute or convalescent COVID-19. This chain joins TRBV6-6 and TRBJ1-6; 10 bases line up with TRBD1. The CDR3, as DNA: TGTGCCAGCAGCCCTTTGACAGGGGGCCTAGCGACACCCCTCCACTTT. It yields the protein CASSPLTGGLATPLHF.